This T cell receptor (beta chain) emerged from a study of blood T cell repertoires in COVID-19. In the study overall: COVID-19 samples from acute and convalescent phases originated in the United States, Italy and Spain. T cells, B-cell-depleted T cells, or PBMCs supplied cDNA or gDNA.

Germline CDR1 LNHDA, CDR2 SQIVND (reference sequence). V was pared by 4 bases and J by 0 bases, with 9 bases between. The CDR3 runs to 15 residues. This clone was seen only once. As originally analysed: Estimated nucleated cell counts came from reference gene primer amplification. Some clones are missing from TCRdb's copy, which holds only in-frame ones; the method was immunoSEQ multiplex PCR. D and trimming come from the DNA, and the V and J calls and clone size come from that table. The sample yields approximately 93,000 clones, around 88% seen once. Sequenced sample: peripheral blood. The chain recombines TRBV19 with TRBJ2-2; D is possibly TRBD1 (6 bases). The source of this sequence is a man between 60 and 70 years old with acute or convalescent COVID-19. CDR3 sequence reads: CASSTGTPNTGELFF. The CDR3 nucleotides are TGTGCCAGTAGTACCGGGACACCGAACACCGGGGAGCTGTTTTTT.